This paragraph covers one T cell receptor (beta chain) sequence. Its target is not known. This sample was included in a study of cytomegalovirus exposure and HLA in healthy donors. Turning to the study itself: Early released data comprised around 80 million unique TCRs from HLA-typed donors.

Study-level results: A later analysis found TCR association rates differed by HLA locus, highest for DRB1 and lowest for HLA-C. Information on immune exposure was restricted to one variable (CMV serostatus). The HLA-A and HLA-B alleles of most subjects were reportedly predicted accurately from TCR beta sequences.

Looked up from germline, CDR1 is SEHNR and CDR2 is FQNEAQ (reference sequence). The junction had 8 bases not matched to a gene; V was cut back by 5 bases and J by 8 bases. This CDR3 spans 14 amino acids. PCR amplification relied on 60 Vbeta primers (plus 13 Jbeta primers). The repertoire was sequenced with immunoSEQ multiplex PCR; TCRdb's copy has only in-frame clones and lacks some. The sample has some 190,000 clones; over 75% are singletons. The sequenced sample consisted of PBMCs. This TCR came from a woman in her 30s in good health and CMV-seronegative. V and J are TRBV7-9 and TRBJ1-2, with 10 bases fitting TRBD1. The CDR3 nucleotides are TGTGCCAGCAGCCAATCCGGGACAGGGGAAGGCTACACCTTC. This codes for CASSQSGTGEGYTF.